This passage covers 21 T cell receptor beta chains from one sample sequenced in a study of control samples from healthy donors and cancer patients. Libraries were prepared by immunoSEQ multiplex PCR; TCRdb keeps only in-frame clonotypes and omits some of them. Of more than 100,000 clones listed, approximately 90% are singletons. The sample comprised blood. These receptors originate from a man younger than 35 in good health.

The chain carries TRBV12-5 and TRBJ2-5, with D perhaps TRBD1 (5 bases). Germline V gives CDR1 LGHNT, CDR2 FRNRAP. This CDR3 contains 14 residues. Trimming took off 6 bases at V and 5 bases at J, with 16 bases between the two ends. The CDR3, as DNA: TGTGCTAGTGGGCGACAGTCCCCCCAGGAGACCCAGTACTTC. Its translation: CASGRQSPQETQYF.

The chain employs TRBV27 and TRBJ1-2, with a tentative D call TRBD1 (5 bases). Germline-derived CDR1 and CDR2 are MNHEY and SMNVEV (reference sequence). Trimming took 2 bases from V and 7 from J, leaving 14 bases between them. The CDR3 length is 14 residues. In DNA form, the CDR3 reads TGTGCCAGCAGTTTAATGCGGTTTGGGGCTGGCTACACCTTC. Translated, it gives CASSLMRFGAGYTF.

V gene TRBV6-5 combines with J gene TRBJ2-7; 9 bases match TRBD1. The CDR3 is made up of 14 amino acids. V shed 0 bases and J 6 bases; nucleotides not matched to a gene: 3. CDR1 and CDR2 from the germline V gene are MNHEY and SVGAGI. Written as DNA, the CDR3 is TGTGCCAGCAGTTACTCGGGACAGGGCTCCGAGCAGTACTTC. This gives the protein CASSYSGQGSEQYF.

The J gene is TRBJ1-1, the V gene TRBV7-9, with 7 bases lining up with TRBD1. Per germline, CDR1 SEHNR and CDR2 FQNEAQ (reference sequence). The J segment lost 1 base and the V segment lost 2 bases, leaving 4 bases of the junction unmatched. This CDR3 is built from 15 residues. The CDR3 protein is CASSLSEGANTEAFF. As DNA, the CDR3 is TGTGCCAGCAGCTTATCGGAGGGGGCGAACACTGAAGCTTTCTTT.

This chain joins TRBV27 and TRBJ1-5; D is undetermined. Trimming removed 9 bases at V and 2 bases at J, with 14 bases between. Germline V gives CDR1 MNHEY, CDR2 SMNVEV (reference sequence). The CDR3 loop spans 14 amino acids. The CDR3 DNA reads as TGTGCCAGTGGGTTTCTGGTTGGCAATCAGCCCCAGCATTTT. It encodes CASGFLVGNQPQHF.

This chain joins TRBV28 and TRBJ1-5; 7 bases agree with TRBD1. The trim removed 7 bases at V and 2 bases at J, leaving 5 bases unmatched. Germline-derived CDR1 and CDR2 are MDHEN and SYDVKM. The CDR3 totals 14 residues. As DNA, the CDR3 is TGTGCCAGCACCCAAGGACAGGGCAATCAGCCCCAGCATTTT. This gives the protein CASTQGQGNQPQHF.

This chain joins TRBV11-2 and TRBJ1-3, with D perhaps TRBD1 (6 bases). V dropped 3 bases and J dropped 2 bases, with 11 bases sitting between them. There are 15 residues in the CDR3. The germline gives CDR1 SGHAT, CDR2 FQNNGV. CDR3 bases: TGTGCCAGCAGCTTCTCAGGGGCAGCTGGAAACACCATATATTTT. This translates into CASSFSGAAGNTIYF.

J is TRBJ2-3 and V is TRBV25-1, with 10 positions matching TRBD2. CDR3 size: 16 residues. The V and J ends lost 4 bases and 3 bases, in that order; junction bases with no gene match: 7. Per the germline V gene, CDR1 is MGHDK and CDR2 is SYGVNS. The CDR3 loop is CASSASLAGDTDTQYF. CDR3 nucleotide sequence: TGTGCCAGCAGTGCCTCCCTAGCGGGGGATACAGATACGCAGTATTTT.

The chain employs TRBV19 and TRBJ2-6; tentative D call: TRBD2 (6 bases). CDR3 size: 16 residues. CDR1 and CDR2 from the germline V gene are LNHDA and SQIVND (reference sequence). Deletions cut 1 base from V and 4 bases from J, with 11 bases between. The CDR3 protein is CASSIAGESGANVLTF. In DNA form, the CDR3 reads TGTGCCAGTAGTATAGCGGGGGAGTCCGGGGCCAACGTCCTGACTTTC.

The genes are TRBV5-1 and TRBJ2-1; tentative D call: TRBD2 (5 bases). The CDR3 is made up of 14 amino acids. V gave up 1 base and J gave up 6 bases, with 11 bases separating them. CDR1 is SGHRS, CDR2 YFSETQ, per germline. DNA of the CDR3: TGCGCCAGCAGCTTGAAATCTACTAGCAATGAGCAGTTCTTC. Translating gives CASSLKSTSNEQFF. Full variable domain (rest looked up from reference TRBV5-1 and TRBJ2-1): KAGVTQTPRYLIKTRGQQVTLSCSPISGHRSVSWYQQTPGQGLQFLFEYFSETQRNKGNFPGRFSGRQFSNSRSEMNVSTLELGDSALYLCASSLKSTSNEQFFGPGTRLTVL.

This chain uses TRBV27 with TRBJ1-2; no firm D call. V was pared by 6 bases and J by 2 bases, with 10 bases between. Per the germline V gene, CDR1 is MNHEY and CDR2 is SMNVEV (reference sequence). The CDR3 loop spans 13 amino acids. CDR3 coding DNA: TGTGCCAGCAGGGGAAATGGAAACTATGGCTACACCTTC. This gives the protein CASRGNGNYGYTF.

This clone was detected only a few times. The chain employs TRBV23-1 and TRBJ1-5; tentatively, D is TRBD1 (6 bases). TRBV23-1 is flagged as an ORF with uncertain function. The CDR3 is 17 residues long. The germline V and J ends were trimmed by 0 bases and 5 bases, with 17 bases remaining between them. The CDR3 coding sequence is TGCGCCAGCAGTCAATCGAGGGGCACAGGGCCCCATCAGCCCCAGCATTTT. Its protein product is CASSQSRGTGPHQPQHF.

The V call is TRBV5-1, the J call TRBJ2-3; 14 nucleotides align to TRBD2. Germline CDR1 SGHRS, CDR2 YFSETQ. V shed 2 bases and J 6 bases; nucleotides not matched to a gene: 14. The CDR3 loop spans 19 amino acids. The chain's CDR3 is CASSLYPGTSGGLTDTQYF. CDR3 coding DNA: TGCGCCAGCAGCTTATATCCCGGGACTAGCGGGGGTCTAACGGATACGCAGTATTTT.

This clone occurred once. The V gene is TRBV11-2, the J gene TRBJ1-1; D is perhaps TRBD1 (6 bases). The germline CDR1 and CDR2 sequences are SGHAT and FQNNGV. This CDR3 has 14 amino acids. Trimming left V 1 base short and J 4 bases short, with 10 bases between. CDR3 in amino acids: CASSLGNRATEAFF. In DNA, the CDR3 is TGTGCCAGCAGCTTAGGAAACAGGGCCACTGAAGCTTTCTTT.

This rearrangement joins TRBV2 to TRBJ1-3; D may be TRBD1 (6 bases). Trimming left V 5 bases short and J 0 bases short, with 11 bases between. The CDR3 spans 15 residues. The V gene's germline CDR1 is SNHLY and CDR2 FYNNEI. Here the CDR3 reads CASSYARGSGNTIYF. DNA for the CDR3: TGTGCCAGCAGTTACGCCAGGGGCTCTGGAAACACCATATATTTT.

This chain connects TRBV12-5 to TRBJ1-1; D is undetermined. With 6 bases removed from V and 7 bases from J, the gap between germline ends came to 21 bases. The germline V gene encodes CDR1 LGHNT and CDR2 FRNRAP. This CDR3 is 15 amino acids long. CDR3 residues: CASGSEGSLRYEAFF. DNA of the CDR3: TGTGCTAGTGGGTCCGAGGGTTCTTTGCGGTATGAAGCTTTCTTT.

This rearrangement joins TRBV5-1 to TRBJ1-6; TRBD1 matches at 7 bases. This CDR3 comprises 16 residues. The V segment lost 0 bases and the J segment 9 bases; nucleotides outside the gene matches: 9. CDR1 and CDR2 (germline): SGHRS, YFSETQ. CDR3 DNA: TGCGCCAGCAGCTTGGTGGCAGGGGGGGTCCGTTCACCCCTCCACTTT. It specifies CASSLVAGGVRSPLHF.

This sequence joins TRBV11-3 and TRBJ2-7; D possibly corresponds to TRBD2 (5 bases). Germline V gene data show CDR1 as SGHNT and CDR2 as YENEEA. The CDR3 totals 13 residues. V dropped 5 bases and J dropped 2 bases, with 10 bases sitting between them. CDR3 bases: TGTGCCAGCAGCGTCGGGGTCACCTACGAGCAGTACTTC. It encodes CASSVGVTYEQYF. Supplemented by reference TRBV11-3 and TRBJ2-7, the full variable domain reads EAGVVQSPRYKIIEKKQPVAFWCNPISGHNTLYWYLQNLGQGPELLIRYENEEAVDDSQLPKDRFSAERLKGVDSTLKIQPAELGDSAVYLCASSVGVTYEQYFGPGTRLTVT.

The chain uses TRBV3-1 (or the pseudogene TRBV3-2) and TRBJ2-7, with 8 bases lining up with TRBD2. With 1 base clipped from V and 2 bases from J, the junction kept 4 bases outside the gene matches. Germline CDR1 LGHDT, CDR2 YNNKEL (reference sequence). This CDR3 region has 15 residues. The CDR3 region is CASSQGSGLAYEQYF. CDR3 in DNA: TGTGCCAGCAGCCAAGGGTCGGGACTAGCCTACGAGCAGTACTTC.

The chain recombines TRBV10-3 with TRBJ2-2, with unresolved D. Germline V gene sequence: CDR1 ENHRY, CDR2 SYGVKD. Between the trimmed V and J ends, which lost 8 bases and 1 base, there was a span of 14 bases. There are 15 residues in the CDR3. CDR3 in amino acids: CAISTQNLNTGELFF. The CDR3 region has the DNA TGTGCCATCTCCACACAAAACTTGAACACCGGGGAGCTGTTTTTT.

This chain links TRBV6-5 with TRBJ1-5, with D hard to call. V gave up 7 bases and J gave up 0 bases, with 7 bases separating them. Per germline, CDR1 MNHEY and CDR2 SVGAGI. The CDR3 is 13 residues long. The CDR3 sequence: CASKANSNQPQHF. The DNA for the CDR3 is TGTGCCAGCAAGGCGAATAGCAATCAGCCCCAGCATTTT.